The 14 T cell receptor beta chains below were found in one sample sequenced in a study of OX40 agonist ivuxolimab in advanced cancers. The protocol used for the library was the immunoSEQ multiplex PCR assay. TCRdb's version of the immuneACCESS table is confined to in-frame rearrangements and falls short of the full clone set. An unresolved V gene accounts for under half of the shortfall where checked; the remainder is of unknown origin. The sample data list 65,000 to 85,000 clones, and about 94% of these were observed just once. The ten largest account for over 6% of the sample. This sample comprised CD4+ or CD8+ T cells sorted from blood, obtained in a trial of the OX40 agonist ivuxolimab. Every receptor here comes from an adult with an advanced solid tumor such as melanoma, head and neck, liver or kidney cancer.

Only one count was recorded for this clone. V usage is TRBV2 and J usage is TRBJ2-5, with 9 bases identical to TRBD1. The V gene's germline CDR1 is SNHLY and CDR2 FYNNEI. The V and J ends lost 5 bases and 3 bases, in that order; junction bases with no gene match: 13. This CDR3 is 17 amino acids long. The CDR3 coding sequence is TGTGCCAGCAGTTATTACTTGACACGGACAGGGGAAGAGACCCAGTACTTC. Translating gives CASSYYLTRTGEETQYF.

The CDR3 here is CASSPTVYNSPLHF. The CDR3 DNA follows: TGTGCCAGCAGTCCGACGGTCTATAATTCACCCCTCCACTTT. The V gene is TRBV4-2, the J gene TRBJ1-6; D gene unclear. V lost 6 bases to trimming and J lost 3 bases, with 9 bases between them. The CDR3 runs to 14 residues. CDR1 is LGHNA, CDR2 YNFKEQ, per germline.

This sequence joins TRBV9 and TRBJ2-3, with a weak D call TRBD2 (6 bases). The CDR3 is 15 amino acids. V lost 4 bases and J 0 bases, leaving 12 bases between the germline ends. In germline, CDR1 is SGDLS, CDR2 YYNGEE. The CDR3 DNA follows: TGTGCCAGCAGCCCCGCCGGGGGAAGCACAGATACGCAGTATTTT. The encoded protein is CASSPAGGSTDTQYF.

The V gene is TRBV7-2, the J gene TRBJ2-7; D not certain. Germline values: CDR1 SGHTA, CDR2 FQGNSA. The CDR3 has 13 residues. V lost 2 bases, J lost 3 bases, and 8 bases lay in between. The CDR3 is CASSLMGYYEQYF. CDR3 sequence (DNA): TGTGCCAGCAGCTTAATGGGATACTACGAGCAGTACTTC. The full variable domain, completed using reference TRBV7-2 and TRBJ2-7, is GAGVSQSPSNKVTEKGKDVELRCDPISGHTALYWYRQSLGQGLEFLIYFQGNSAPDKSGLPSDRFSAERTGGSVSTLTIQRTQQEDSAVYLCASSLMGYYEQYFGPGTRLTVT.

The rearrangement links TRBV6-1 to TRBJ1-4; 7 bases fit TRBD1. This CDR3 contains 16 residues. Germline V lookup: CDR1 MNHNS, CDR2 SASEGT. The V segment lost 0 bases and the J segment 1 base; nucleotides outside the gene matches: 2. CDR3 protein: CASSEAGTVTNEKLFF. CDR3 coding DNA: TGTGCCAGCAGTGAAGCAGGGACAGTAACTAATGAAAAACTGTTTTTT.

V is TRBV6-5 and J is TRBJ2-1; TRBD1 is a possible D gene (6 bases). The V gene lost 0 bases and the J gene lost 7 bases, with 13 bases spanning the gap. The germline CDR1 and CDR2 sequences are MNHEY and SVGAGI. The CDR3 covers 15 residues. CDR3 nucleotides: TGTGCCAGCAGTTACTCGATTGGGGGCACGAATGAGCAGTTCTTC. It yields the protein CASSYSIGGTNEQFF.

The chain links TRBV2 to TRBJ2-7, with D maybe TRBD2 (6 bases). V lost 8 bases to trimming and J lost 2 bases, with 28 bases between them. The CDR3 covers 18 residues. Germline values: CDR1 SNHLY, CDR2 FYNNEI. The CDR3 nucleotides are TGTGCCAGCTTAACATCGGATGGCTCGGCGGGGCTTACCTACGAGCAGTACTTC. This codes for CASLTSDGSAGLTYEQYF. Full variable domain (missing parts from reference TRBV2 and TRBJ2-7): EPEVTQTPSHQVTQMGQEVILRCVPISNHLYFYWYRQILGQKVEFLVSFYNNEISEKSEIFDDQFSVERPDGSNFTLKIRSTKLEDSAMYFCASLTSDGSAGLTYEQYFGPGTRLTVT.

The rearrangement links TRBV13 to TRBJ2-3, with TRBD1 matching 8 bases. With V trimmed by 5 bases and J by 2 bases, 3 bases remained unmatched. Germline V gene data show CDR1 as PRHDT and CDR2 as FYEKMQ (reference sequence). The length of the CDR3 is 14 residues. The DNA of the CDR3 is TGTGCCAGCAGCCCAGGGGGCCTCACAGATACGCAGTATTTT. It specifies CASSPGGLTDTQYF.

The chain carries TRBV25-1 and TRBJ2-7; tentative D call: TRBD1 (6 bases). CDR3 size: 15 residues. The V end was cut by 0 bases, the J end by 2 bases, with 11 bases between. Germline V gene lookup returns CDR1 MGHDK and CDR2 SYGVNS. For the CDR3, the DNA is TGTGCCAGCAGTGAATACTCAGGGGAGCCCTACGAGCAGTACTTC. This codes for CASSEYSGEPYEQYF.

V is TRBV7-6 and J is TRBJ2-7; D call uncertain. Germline loops: CDR1 SGHVS, CDR2 FNYEAQ. The V end lost 2 bases, the J end lost 4 bases, and 15 bases lay between the germline ends. This CDR3 region has 15 residues. CDR3 in amino acids: CASSLQLATRYEQYF. CDR3 bases: TGTGCCAGCAGCTTACAATTGGCGACTCGGTACGAGCAGTACTTC.

The V gene is TRBV6-1, the J gene TRBJ2-3, with TRBD2 identical over 10 bases. Germline values: CDR1 MNHNS, CDR2 SASEGT. This CDR3 region has 17 residues. The J segment lost 0 bases and the V segment lost 2 bases, leaving 5 bases of the junction unmatched. CDR3 protein: CASSEILAGYSTDTQYF. In DNA, the CDR3 is TGTGCCAGCAGTGAAATACTAGCGGGATATAGCACAGATACGCAGTATTTT.

In DNA form, the CDR3 reads TGTGCCAGTAGTATCTGGACAGGGGAGGGTAATTCACCCCTCCACTTT. Protein product: CASSIWTGEGNSPLHF. The gene calls are TRBV19 and TRBJ1-6; 9 nucleotides agree with TRBD1. CDR1 is LNHDA and CDR2 is SQIVND in the germline V gene (reference sequence). The trim removed 3 bases at V and 6 bases at J, leaving 6 bases unmatched. This CDR3 spans 16 amino acids.

This clone appeared a single time. V is TRBV7-8 and J is TRBJ1-2; 8 bases are shared with TRBD1. The junction had 9 bases not matched to a gene; V was cut back by 5 bases and J by 4 bases. This CDR3 region has 15 residues. CDR1 is SGHVS, CDR2 FQNEAQ, per germline. The CDR3 DNA is TGTGCCAGCAGCCACAACAGGGGGTCCCTCTATGGCTACACCTTC. It encodes CASSHNRGSLYGYTF.

The chain employs TRBV10-3 and TRBJ2-6, with D perhaps TRBD2 (5 bases). Germline CDR1 reads ENHRY; CDR2 reads SYGVKD. The CDR3 is 15 amino acids. V was clipped by 3 bases and J by 1 base, with 7 bases between them. CDR3 sequence: CAISDWESGANVLTF. In DNA form, the CDR3 reads TGTGCCATCAGTGACTGGGAGTCTGGGGCCAACGTCCTGACTTTC.